These 3 T cell receptor beta chains came from one sample sequenced in a study of tumor and adjacent non-tumor tissue in lung cancer (dated by TCRdb to 2016 to 2019). Libraries were prepared through multiplex PCR. The sequencer was an Illumina HiSeq 2500. Following protocols modified from ARM-PCR, the researchers constructed TCRbeta libraries through three rounds of nested PCR with primers (Table S4). TCRdb reprocessed the public reads (quality trimming at Q25 with fastp, clone calling with MiXCR) and kept in-frame beta chains. Rows with a matching CDR3 protein are joined into one entry that keeps the most common DNA and genes. The table for this sample lists 90,000 to 110,000 distinct CDR3 sequences; approximately 82% of them were counted only once. The top ten clones comprise more than 35% of the sample. RNA was isolated from bulk, unsorted tissue, and RNA quality was assessed with a NanoDrop ND-1000 and an Agilent 2100.

What was sequenced was lung tumor tissue. The receptors stem from a woman aged 60-75 years with non-small cell lung cancer.

The chain recombines TRBV6-5 with TRBJ1-1; the D gene is possibly TRBD1 (6 bases). CDR3 length equals 15 residues. Trimming took off 0 bases at V and 7 bases at J, with 15 bases between the two ends. In germline, CDR1 is MNHEY, CDR2 SVGAGI. The CDR3 spells CASSYSTGYDNEAFF. The CDR3 coding sequence is TGTGCCAGCAGTTACTCGACAGGATATGACAATGAAGCTTTCTTT.

As for this clonotype: One base away lies a much larger clone, so this may be a sequencing read error. The chain has TRBV6-1 and TRBJ1-5; D is possibly TRBD1 (5 bases). The CDR3 consists of 13 residues. Trimming stripped 6 bases from V and 5 bases from J, with 11 bases between. In germline, CDR1 is MNHNS, CDR2 SASEGT. The CDR3 reads CASRQVNDQPQHF. Written as DNA, the CDR3 is TGTGCCAGCAGACAGGTGAATGATCAGCCCCAGCATTTT.

On this clonotype: A much larger clone sits a single nucleotide away, making a read error possible. The gene calls are TRBV6-2 or TRBV6-3 and TRBJ2-2; no clear D. Germline values: CDR1 MNHEY, CDR2 SVGEGT. The CDR3 is made up of 12 amino acids. The DNA of the CDR3 is TGTGCCAGGTTCCAAGGCACCGAGGAGCTGTTTTTT. Translation gives CARFQGTEELFF.